One sample yielded the 9 T cell receptor beta chains listed below, sequenced in a study of cytomegalovirus exposure and HLA in healthy donors. Primers: 60 Vbeta forward and 13 Jbeta reverse. Libraries were prepared by immunoSEQ multiplex PCR; TCRdb keeps only in-frame clonotypes and omits some of them. Its listing shows about 130,000 clones. Sample: PBMCs. These receptors all come from a man younger than 40 in good health and CMV-seronegative.

The rearrangement uses TRBV28 and TRBJ2-5; 10 bases line up with TRBD1. Germline CDR1 is MDHEN and CDR2 is SYDVKM. The CDR3 extends over 14 amino acids. The trim removed 3 bases at V and 11 bases at J, leaving 9 bases unmatched. This CDR3 reads CASSFGTGEREQYF. For the CDR3, the DNA is TGTGCCAGCAGTTTCGGGACAGGGGAGAGGGAGCAGTACTTC.

The chain recombines TRBV18 with TRBJ2-1; D is undetermined. Trimming cost V 9 bases and J 1 base, with 13 bases left between them. This CDR3 has 14 amino acids. Germline V gene sequence: CDR1 KGHSH, CDR2 LQKENI. The CDR3 nucleotides read TGTGCCAGTACTGACACTCTTTCCTACAATGAGCAGTTCTTC. It specifies CASTDTLSYNEQFF.

With respect to this clone: A junction end diverges from the germline sequence, so it may reflect a read error. This chain uses TRBV7-7 with TRBJ2-5; a weak D match, TRBD1 (5 bases). There are 13 residues in the CDR3. The germline V gene has CDR1 SSHAT and CDR2 FNYEAQ (reference sequence). CDR3 protein: CASSLGPGQTQYF. The DNA for the CDR3 is TGTGCTAGCAGCTTGGGGCCTGGGCAGACCCAGTACTTC. The complete variable domain, with remaining parts taken from reference TRBV7-7 and TRBJ2-5, reads GAGVSQSPRYKVTKRGQDVTLRCDPISSHATLYWYQQALGQGPEFLTYFNYEAQPDKSGLPSDRFSAERPEGSISTLTIQRTEQRDSAMYRCASSLGPGQTQYFGPGTRLLVL.

V is TRBV11-2 and J is TRBJ2-3; 8 positions agree with TRBD2. CDR1 is SGHAT and CDR2 is FQNNGV in the germline V gene. CDR3 length equals 15 residues. V gave up 4 bases and J gave up 4 bases; unmatched junction bases: 7. CDR3 in DNA: TGTGCCAGCAGCTCCCAAGCGGGAGTTGCAGATACGCAGTATTTT. Translated: CASSSQAGVADTQYF.

The rearrangement links TRBV28 to TRBJ2-5, with D possibly matching TRBD2 (5 bases). The V end was cut by 7 bases, the J end by 5 bases, with 11 bases between. CDR1 and CDR2 (germline): MDHEN, SYDVKM. The CDR3 is 12 amino acids. The CDR3, as DNA: TGTGCCAGCAATGAGGGAGCGGAGACCCAGTACTTC. Protein product: CASNEGAETQYF.

V gene TRBV5-6 combines with J gene TRBJ2-5; 8 positions agree with TRBD1. The V gene end was trimmed by 0 bases and the J gene end by 1 base; junction bases not matched to a gene: 5. Germline assignment: CDR1 SGHDT and CDR2 YYEEEE. The CDR3 sequence is 16 residues long. In nucleotides, the CDR3 is TGTGCCAGCAGCTTGGGTCAGACAGGGGTCCAAGAGACCCAGTACTTC. It yields the protein CASSLGQTGVQETQYF.

The CDR3 DNA reads TGTGCCAGCAGCTTAGGGACAGGGGACGACGAGCAGTACTTC. It codes for CASSLGTGDDEQYF. The chain joins TRBV7-9 to TRBJ2-7, with 9 bases matching TRBD1. Germline V gene data show CDR1 as SEHNR and CDR2 as FQNEAQ (reference sequence). With 1 base clipped from V and 5 bases from J, the junction kept 3 bases outside the gene matches. This CDR3 is built from 14 residues.

V usage is TRBV25-1 and J usage is TRBJ2-7; a possible D gene is TRBD2 (5 bases). There are 13 residues in the CDR3. V was pared by 2 bases and J by 3 bases, with 8 bases between. The V gene's germline CDR1 is MGHDK and CDR2 SYGVNS. The CDR3 here is CASSEVGGYEQYF. Written as DNA, the CDR3 is TGTGCCAGCAGTGAAGTCGGAGGCTACGAGCAGTACTTC.

The chain has TRBV9 and TRBJ2-7; TRBD2 matches 13 bases. CDR1 is SGDLS, CDR2 YYNGEE, per germline. This CDR3 comprises 15 residues. V trimming: 4 bases; J trimming: 1 base; junction bases outside the gene matches: 2. CDR3 DNA: TGTGCCAGCAGCCGGACTAGCGGGAGTTCCTACGAGCAGTACTTC. Translating it yields CASSRTSGSSYEQYF. Full variable domain (outside the CDR3, taken from reference TRBV9 and TRBJ2-7): DSGVTQTPKHLITATGQRVTLRCSPRSGDLSVYWYQQSLDQGLQFLIQYYNGEERAKGNILERFSAQQFPDLHSELNLSSLELGDSALYFCASSRTSGSSYEQYFGPGTRLTVT.